Below are 9 T cell receptor beta chains sequenced from a single sample in a study of cytomegalovirus exposure and HLA in healthy donors. This PCR relied on a set of 60 Vbeta primers and 13 Jbeta primers. Assay used: immunoSEQ multiplex PCR; TCRdb lists only in-frame clones, some missing. Of some 140,000 clones in the sample, around 81% are singletons; the top ten hold roughly 5.3%. Sequencing was carried out using PBMCs. These receptors came from a woman between 40 and 50 years old in good health and CMV-seropositive.

The chain links TRBV11-2 to TRBJ2-5; 7 bases match TRBD1. The CDR3 extends over 15 amino acids. Germline trimming cut 4 bases from V and 4 bases from J; bases unmatched to any gene: 9. Germline V gives CDR1 SGHAT, CDR2 FQNNGV. The CDR3 here is CASSSSTGRVETQYF. The CDR3 DNA reads TGTGCCAGCAGCTCTTCGACAGGGCGGGTAGAGACCCAGTACTTC.

This sequence joins TRBV1 and TRBJ2-7; the DNA was not compared with TRBD2, the D call given in the table. TRBV1 constitutes a pseudogene. The CDR3 contains 15 residues. The CDR3 DNA reads TGCACCAGCAGCCCCGCTACCGGACGGGGAGGAGGGCAGTACTTC. Translated: CTSSPATGRGGGQYF.

The chain uses TRBV5-8 and TRBJ2-1, with D possibly TRBD1 on 5 matching bases. Per germline, CDR1 SGHTS and CDR2 YDEGEE. V gave up 0 bases and J gave up 0 bases, with 10 bases separating them. The CDR3 has 16 amino acids. CDR3 nucleotides: TGTGCCAGCAGCTTGGCCACAGACAGCTCCTACAATGAGCAGTTCTTC. Translation gives CASSLATDSSYNEQFF.

This chain uses TRBV6-5 with TRBJ2-1; tentative D call: TRBD2 (5 bases). V was trimmed by 2 bases and J by 3 bases, leaving 5 bases between them. The germline CDR1 and CDR2 sequences are MNHEY and SVGAGI. The CDR3 is made up of 13 amino acids. CDR3 sequence: CASSYDYYNEQFF. CDR3 DNA: TGTGCCAGCAGTTACGACTACTACAATGAGCAGTTCTTC.

CDR3 region: CASSSGGSSYEQYF. CDR3 DNA sequence: TGTGCCAGCAGTTCCGGCGGGAGCTCCTACGAGCAGTACTTC. The V call is TRBV6-5, the J call TRBJ2-7; 7 nucleotides agree with TRBD2. V was pared by 4 bases and J by 0 bases, with 3 bases of the junction left unmatched. The CDR3 totals 14 residues. Germline CDR1 reads MNHEY; CDR2 reads SVGAGI.

For the CDR3, the DNA is TGTGCCAGCAGCGAGGGTCCAAACAGGGGACCCTACGAGCAGTACTTC. Amino acids: CASSEGPNRGPYEQYF. V is TRBV9 and J is TRBJ2-7; 7 bases line up with TRBD1. CDR3 length: 16 residues. The germline V gene encodes CDR1 SGDLS and CDR2 YYNGEE. Trimming cost V 3 bases and J 2 bases; bases outside gene matches: 11. The entire variable domain, with the rest obtained from reference TRBV9 and TRBJ2-7, is as follows: DSGVTQTPKHLITATGQRVTLRCSPRSGDLSVYWYQQSLDQGLQFLIQYYNGEERAKGNILERFSAQQFPDLHSELNLSSLELGDSALYFCASSEGPNRGPYEQYFGPGTRLTVT.

The chain employs TRBV5-4 and TRBJ2-1, with 10 bases fitting TRBD1. This CDR3 region has 16 residues. The germline V gene has CDR1 SGHNT and CDR2 YYREEE (reference sequence). V was pared by 3 bases and J by 3 bases, with 6 bases of the junction left unmatched. For the CDR3, the DNA is TGTGCCAGCAGCTCCGGGACAGGGGTTAACTACAATGAGCAGTTCTTC. Amino acid sequence: CASSSGTGVNYNEQFF.

This clone was detected once. The gene calls are TRBV11-2 and TRBJ2-7, with 8 positions matching TRBD2. CDR1 and CDR2 from the germline V gene are SGHAT and FQNNGV. Trimming cost V 5 bases and J 5 bases; bases outside gene matches: 5. The CDR3 has 13 residues. The CDR3 sequence is CASSPTGLDEQYF. The CDR3 nucleotides read TGTGCCAGCAGCCCCACGGGACTAGACGAGCAGTACTTC.

DNA for the CDR3: TGTGCCAGCAGTCCCCTTCTACAGAGTACTAACTATGGCTACACCTTC. Its translation is CASSPLLQSTNYGYTF. The chain employs TRBV14 and TRBJ1-2, with D uncertain. Per the germline V gene, CDR1 is SGHDN and CDR2 is FVKESK. This CDR3 contains 16 residues. With 6 bases removed from V and 0 bases from J, the gap between germline ends came to 17 bases.